This T cell receptor (beta chain) was recovered during a study of Ad26.COV2.S vaccination and SARS-CoV-2 variants (TCRdb year 2021). Regarding the complete study: Vaccine-arm donors were drawn from COV1001, a multicentre, randomized, double-blind, placebo-controlled phase I-IIa trial of Ad26.COV2.S in healthy adults. A total of about 30 samples were included in the TCR-sequenced set, comprising around 19 Ad26.COV2.S vaccine recipients, 5 placebo recipients and 8 SARS-CoV-2 convalescent individuals. Trial participants were randomized into five groups of five, in which low-dose or high-dose Ad26.COV2.S was given once or twice, or placebo was given on both occasions. Ad26.COV2.S was administered intramuscularly at a dose of 5x10^10 or 1x10^11 viral particles, either as one shot or as two shots given 56 days apart. Investigators remained blinded to trial group allocation during experiments and outcome assessment. The specificity and breadth of SARS-CoV-2-reactive T cell receptors after Ad26.COV2.S vaccination were assessed by TCRbeta repertoire sequencing.

In the paper's terms, the treatment or condition label means: 19 received Ad26.COV2.S at low or high dose, single or two shots; roughly five received placebo; per-sample allocation not given. Repertoires of vaccine and placebo recipients were sequenced from samples taken on day 63 after the first injection. Cohort 1b enrolled about 25 adults aged 18-55 years at a single site in Boston, USA, between 29 July and 7 August 2020. Ad26.COV2.S was a replication-incompetent adenovirus type 26 vector that expressed a prefusion-stabilized SARS-CoV-2 spike protein derived from the original Wuhan strain. The immunoSEQ Assay was the method used to sequence TCRbeta CDR3 regions. After extraction, genomic DNA underwent amplification by bias-controlled multiplex PCR, followed by high-throughput sequencing. The source study handled its data this way. To quantify the absolute abundance of every unique TCRbeta CDR3 region, sequences were collapsed and filtered. T cell fraction was estimated by normalization of TCRbeta template counts to usable DNA, with usable DNA being measured through amplification of reference genes present in all nucleated cells. Repertoire TCRs were annotated as SARS-CoV-2-specific by exact matching of V gene, CDR3 amino acid sequence and J gene to a known reactive TCR set. The reference SARS-CoV-2 TCR set was derived from MIRA and filtered for enrichment in COVID-19-positive ImmuneCODE repertoires, a step that removed public or cross-reactive TCRs. Drawing on the MIRA antigens, annotated TCRs were analysed further at the level of specific ORF or position within ORF. Depth was the summed frequency of annotated unique rearrangements, while breadth was defined as annotated unique rearrangements over total unique productive rearrangements. TCR breadth was compared between groups using two-sided Wilcoxon rank-sum tests. TCRdb holds this immuneACCESS table with in-frame rearrangements only. Some clones are missing; in checked studies, unresolved V genes explain under half, and the rest has no known cause. V and J calls and clone size are copied from that table; D and trimming were computed from the DNA. This sample comprises approximately 280,000 clones, around 87% of them detected only once. About 3.1% of the sample belongs to the ten largest clones.

A note on this clone: The target of this receptor is not known. No quality values exist for individual bases; no much larger clone is one base distant.

Results the study describes overall, beyond this receptor: After vaccination, spike-specific CD8+ and CD4+ T cell responses were reported to show substantial breadth. Vaccine and placebo recipients had similar non-spike TCR breadth, a finding consistent with the vaccine containing only spike. The authors noted that the TCR breadth and depth analyses may have underestimated total T cell responses. Comparing responses between vaccine doses or regimens was not something the study was powered to do. Ad26.COV2.S recipients had higher spike-specific TCR breadth than placebo recipients (P = 0.0014).

Sequencing used peripheral blood, obtained in a trial of Ad26.COV2.S vaccine versus placebo. The receptor comes from a person aged 18-60 years who received the Ad26.COV2.S COVID-19 vaccine or a placebo.

The nucleotide sequence reads TGTGCCAGCAGCTTAAGGACTAGCGGGAACAATGAGCAGTTCTTC. This codes for CASSLRTSGNNEQFF. The sequence joins TRBV13 to TRBJ2-1, and 12 junctional nucleotides match TRBD2. CDR1 and CDR2 are read off the germline V gene (reference sequence) as PRHDT and FYEKMQ. Germline trimming: 2 bases from V, 5 bases from J; junction bases outside gene matches: 1. The CDR3 starts with the cysteine, ends with the phenylalanine, and has 15 residues. Only the CDR3 DNA is retained, 45 bases long and in frame from the first base.